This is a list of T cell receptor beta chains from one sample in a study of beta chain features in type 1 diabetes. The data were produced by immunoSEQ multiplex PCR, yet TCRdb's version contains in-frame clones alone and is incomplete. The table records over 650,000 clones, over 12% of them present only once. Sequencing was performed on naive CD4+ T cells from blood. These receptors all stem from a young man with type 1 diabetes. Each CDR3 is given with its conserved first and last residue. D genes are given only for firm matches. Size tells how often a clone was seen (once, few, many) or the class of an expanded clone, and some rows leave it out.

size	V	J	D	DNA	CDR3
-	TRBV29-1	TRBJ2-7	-	TGCAGCGTGACGGGGGTCTTATCCTACGAGCAGTACTTC	CSVTGVLSYEQYF
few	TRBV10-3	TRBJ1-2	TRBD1	TGTGCCATCGGCGCAGGGGGCAACTATGGCTACACCTTC	CAIGAGGNYGYTF
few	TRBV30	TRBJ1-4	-	TGTGCCTCCCTCCGTGGGGAAAAACTGTTTTTT	CASLRGEKLFF
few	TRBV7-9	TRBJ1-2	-	TGTGCCAGCAGCTTTACAGAGAACAATGGCTACACCTTC	CASSFTENNGYTF
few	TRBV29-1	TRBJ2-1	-	TGCAGCGTTGCCCGCGGGACCTTCTCCTACAATGAGCAGTTCTTC	CSVARGTFSYNEQFF
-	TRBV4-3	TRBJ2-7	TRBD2	TGCGCCAGCAGCCCCCGACTAGCGGGGGGGCAGAACGAGCAGTACTTC	CASSPRLAGGQNEQYF
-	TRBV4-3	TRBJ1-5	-	TGCGCCAGCAGCCAAGATGCTCAACAGGGCAATCAGCCCCAGCATTTT	CASSQDAQQGNQPQHF
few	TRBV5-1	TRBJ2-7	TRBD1	TGCGCCAGCAGCTTCGGACAGGACTCCTACGAGCAGTACTTC	CASSFGQDSYEQYF
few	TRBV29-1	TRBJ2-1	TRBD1	TGCAGCGTTGAAGATCGGGGACAGGTGGCGACGCAGTTCTTC	CSVEDRGQVATQFF
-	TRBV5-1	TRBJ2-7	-	TGCGCCAGTAGGAGGCAGTACGAGCAGTACTTC	CASRRQYEQYF
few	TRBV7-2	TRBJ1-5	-	TGTGCCAGCAGCTCAGACGGTAGCAATCAGCCCCAGCATTTT	CASSSDGSNQPQHF
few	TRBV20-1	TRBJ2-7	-	TGCAGTGGAAACAACAGGGACGAGCAGTACTTC	CSGNNRDEQYF
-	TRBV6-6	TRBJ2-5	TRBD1	TGTGCCAGCAGTGTATCCGGGACAGGAATGGGAGAGACCCAGTACTTC	CASSVSGTGMGETQYF
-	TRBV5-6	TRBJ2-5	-	TGTGCCAGCAGCTTGGCCCTCACCGGGACACGGGGGGAGACCCAGTACTTC	CASSLALTGTRGETQYF
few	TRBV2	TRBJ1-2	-	TGTGCCAGCACCCCAATTGGCACCTCCGACTACACCTTC	CASTPIGTSDYTF
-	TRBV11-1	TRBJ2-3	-	TGTGCCAGCAGCTTAAGGACAGATACGCAGTATTTT	CASSLRTDTQYF
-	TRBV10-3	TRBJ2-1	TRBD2	TGTGCCATCAGTGAGGCGACTAGCGGGACCCGATACAATGAGCAGTTCTTC	CAISEATSGTRYNEQFF
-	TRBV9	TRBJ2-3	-	TGTGCCAGCAGCGTAGACATGCTAAGCACAGATACGCAGTATTTT	CASSVDMLSTDTQYF
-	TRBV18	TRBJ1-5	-	TGTGCCAGCTCACCACCGGAGTCTTTACCGGGACAGCCCCAGCATTTT	CASSPPESLPGQPQHF
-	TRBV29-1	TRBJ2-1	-	TGCAGCGTCCGGACTTTCTACTCCTACAATGAGCAGTTCTTC	CSVRTFYSYNEQFF
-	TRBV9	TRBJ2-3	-	TGTGCCAGCAGCGTAGGTGGGCTTAGCACAGATACGCAGTATTTT	CASSVGGLSTDTQYF
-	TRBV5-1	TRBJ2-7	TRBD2	TGCGCCAGCAGCTTGTTGACCGGGACTAGCGGGACTTGGTTCGACGAGCAGTACTTC	CASSLLTGTSGTWFDEQYF
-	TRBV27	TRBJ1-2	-	TGTGCCAGCATCCCTTTCGCACTCCATCAGTATGGCTACACCTTC	CASIPFALHQYGYTF
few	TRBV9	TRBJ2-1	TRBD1	TGTGCCAGCAGCGTAGGAACAGGGGGCTGGAATGAGCAGTTCTTC	CASSVGTGGWNEQFF
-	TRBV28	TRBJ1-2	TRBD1	TGTGCCAGCAGTGGGAGACAGGGGGCGGACTATGGCTACACCTTC	CASSGRQGADYGYTF
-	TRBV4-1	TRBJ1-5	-	TGCGCCAGCAGCCAAGACCCTAGCAATCAGCCCCAGCATTTT	CASSQDPSNQPQHF
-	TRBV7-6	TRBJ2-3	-	TGTGCCAGCAGCTTAGCGCGGGGTAGCACAGATACGCAGTATTTT	CASSLARGSTDTQYF
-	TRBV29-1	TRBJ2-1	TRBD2	TGCAGCGTTGATGGTGGGACTAGCCCTAACAATGAGCAGTTCTTC	CSVDGGTSPNNEQFF
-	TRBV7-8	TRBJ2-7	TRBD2	TGTGCCAGCAGCTTAGTGGTTAGCGGGGTCAACTCCTACGAGCAGTACTTC	CASSLVVSGVNSYEQYF
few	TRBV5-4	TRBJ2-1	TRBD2	TGTGCCAGCACCCGGGGTGACGGGAGGGATCGGAATGAGCAGTTCTTC	CASTRGDGRDRNEQFF
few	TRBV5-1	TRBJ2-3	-	TGCGCCAGCAGCTTGGTGCCCGGCACAGATACGCAGTATTTT	CASSLVPGTDTQYF
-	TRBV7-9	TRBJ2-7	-	TGTGCCAGCGGAACTAGGGCCAGTTCCTACGAGCAGTACTTC	CASGTRASSYEQYF
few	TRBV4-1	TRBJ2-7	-	TGCGCCAGCAGCCAAGAGTCTTACGAGCAGTACTTC	CASSQESYEQYF
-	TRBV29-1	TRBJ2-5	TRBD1	TGCAGCGTTGAAGGACAGGGATGGGAGACCCAGTACTTC	CSVEGQGWETQYF
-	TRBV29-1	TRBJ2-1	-	TGCAGCGTGCAAAACAACGGAAGGAATGAGCAGTTCTTC	CSVQNNGRNEQFF
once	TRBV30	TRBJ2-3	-	TGTGCCTGGAGTGTAAGGGCGACAGATACGCAGTATTTT	CAWSVRATDTQYF
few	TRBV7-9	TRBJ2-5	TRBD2	TGTGCCAGCAGCCCGGGACTAGCGTGGGGGGAGACCCAGTACTTC	CASSPGLAWGETQYF
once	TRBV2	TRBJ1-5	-	TGTGCCAGCAGTGAGGAGGCGGGAAGCAATCAGCCCCAGCATTTT	CASSEEAGSNQPQHF
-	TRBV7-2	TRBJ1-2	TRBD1	TGTGCCAGCAGCCTGGGGACAGGCTTCGGCTACACCTTC	CASSLGTGFGYTF
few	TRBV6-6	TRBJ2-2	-	TGTGCCAGCAGTTACGGCAGGGCTTTCGGGGAGCTGTTTTTT	CASSYGRAFGELFF
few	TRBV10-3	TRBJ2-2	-	TGTGCCATCAGTGAAATGGGAGCCATGAACACCGGGGAGCTGTTTTTT	CAISEMGAMNTGELFF
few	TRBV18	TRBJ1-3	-	TGTGCCAGCTCCCGACCATCCGGAGGCTCTGTCGTGGCTGGAAACACCATATATTTT	CASSRPSGGSVVAGNTIYF
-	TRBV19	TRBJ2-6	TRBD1	TGTGCCAGTAGTAAGGGGACAGTAGCTGGGGCCAACGTCCTGACTTTC	CASSKGTVAGANVLTF
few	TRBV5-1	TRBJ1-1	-	TGCGCCAGCAGCATGCTGACAGGAGGGGACACTGAAGCTTTCTTT	CASSMLTGGDTEAFF
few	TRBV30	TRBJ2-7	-	TGTGCCTGGGGTAGGATACCTGGATCCTACGAGCAGTACTTC	CAWGRIPGSYEQYF